A single TCR beta chain is shown here with its context. It lacks a known antigen. Per-nucleotide qualities are absent, and no much larger clonotype sits a single base away. The data belong to a study of shared T cell receptors in the human thymus (dated by TCRdb to the early 2020s). The study in broad terms: The study examined how the human thymus generates shared, self-reactive T-cell receptor alpha chains.

Libraries were made using the immunoSEQ multiplex PCR assay. TCRdb limited this immuneACCESS table to in-frame rearrangements with V and J called. A share of clones is missing; checked studies link under half to unresolved V genes, and the rest is unexplained. The sample contains some 720,000 clones, roughly 90% of them found a single time. The ten biggest clones cover about 0.01% of the sample. Separately, the same data were catalogued under a study of human thymus T cells. As described in the second report: Immunologically healthy infants undergoing open corrective cardiac surgery for congenital heart defects in Finland were used as donors. Thymus tissue was collected as surgical resects that were removed during corrective cardiac surgery. V and J gene segment usage appeared biased in both thymic and peripheral blood repertoires. Highly overlapping thymic TCR repertoires among unrelated individuals were reported in the related research. The study characterized TCR alpha and beta repertoires from seven to nine infant thymus samples and a few related peripheral blood samples. Donor ages ranged from roughly 6 to 250 days, and the cohort comprised about six male and two female infants. After being mechanically released from the tissue, thymocytes were kept at -70 degrees C in pellets of about 9-34 million cells. Genomic DNA was extracted from frozen cell pellets with a QIAsymphony instrument. The immunoSEQ multiplex PCR assay was used to amplify the TCRB and TCRAD loci from a standardized quantity of quality-controlled genomic DNA. The amplicons spanned the V(D)J region and were long enough to cover the CDR3 and allow V and J genes to be identified. Through the commercial immunoSEQ service, the amplicons were sequenced on an Illumina platform. Primer bias and sequencing errors were corrected using previously described methods, and TCRAD and TCRB definitions followed the IMGT database. immunoSEQ Analyzer 3.0 and VDJTools were used for repertoire analysis, which covered basic statistics, V/J segment usage, diversity estimates, rarefaction and pairwise overlap. Diversity was estimated using the Chao1, ChaoE, Efron-Thisted, Shannon and inverse Simpson indices, and was also estimated on datasets down-sampled to the size of the smallest sample. For repertoire overlap, CDR3 nucleotide sequence, V gene and J gene had to match strictly, and clustering was done by Jaccard-based multidimensional scaling. On average, thymus samples gave 750,000 to 1,000,000 unique TCRB clonotypes, whereas blood samples gave roughly 84,000.

The specimen was thymocytes. This TCR was sampled from a boy under two years old with a congenital heart defect. Donor details come from another sample of the same person, matched by shared clones.

The CDR3 protein: CASSLSLLAGLTWRYNEQFF. The nucleotides are TGTGCCAGCAGTCTCAGCCTCTTAGCGGGGCTGACCTGGAGGTACAATGAGCAGTTCTTC. This chain joins TRBV27 to TRBJ2-1; 8 central bases correspond to TRBD2. The CDR3 starts with the cysteine, ends with the phenylalanine, and has 20 residues. This entry keeps only the CDR3 DNA: 60 bases, framed from base 1. At the junction V is shortened by 5 bases and J by 4 bases; bases outside the gene matches: 22. CDR1 and CDR2 are drawn from the germline V gene (reference sequence): MNHEY, SMNVEV.